The 12 T cell receptor beta chains reported below all come from one sample, sequenced in a study of T cells in women clearing cervical HPV infection. The data were produced by immunoSEQ multiplex PCR, yet TCRdb's version contains in-frame clones alone and is incomplete. The sample table sets out about 40,000 clones. Sequenced: blood buffy coat. All receptors come from a woman between 18 and 75 years old with a cervical HPV16 infection that either progressed to CIN3+ or cleared (not recorded which).

Of note for this clone: The read terminates 3 residues ahead of where the CDR3 ends, so the germline J gene completes it. The rearrangement joins TRBV27 to TRBJ2-3; 7 bases fit TRBD2. CDR1 is MNHEY and CDR2 is SMNVEV in the germline V gene (reference sequence). This CDR3 has 18 amino acids. Trimming took 1 base from V and 4 from J; bases not matched to a gene: 14. The sequenced CDR3 bases are TGTGCCAGCAGTTTATTAATAGTTAGCGGACTAGGGGCAGATACG. This codes for CASSLLIVSGLGADT. The CDR3 as a whole reads CASSLLIVSGLGADTQYF.

The CDR3 sequence: CASSPTLYNEQFF. CDR3 DNA, as far as it was read: TGTGCCAGTAGCCCGACTTTATACAATGAG. The chain recombines TRBV19 with TRBJ2-1; D not certain. The read terminates 3 residues before the CDR3 end, so the remaining end is supplied by the germline J gene. This CDR3 spans 13 amino acids. V dropped 6 bases and J dropped 4 bases, with 10 bases sitting between them. Per germline, CDR1 LNHDA and CDR2 SQIVND (reference sequence).

The covered CDR3 bases are TGTGCCAGCAGCTTGGCGACTAGCGATACCTACGAG. It translates to CASSLATSDTYE. The whole CDR3 protein reads CASSLATSDTYEQYF. The chain is built from TRBV11-3 and TRBJ2-7, with 8 bases fitting TRBD2. The CDR3 is cut off 3 residues early in the read; its end comes from the germline J gene. The CDR3 has 15 amino acids. Germline CDR1 and CDR2: SGHNT and YENEEA. V dropped 3 bases and J dropped 2; count of bases not matched to a gene: 6.

The CDR3 is CASSTGTRGNTIYF. The CDR3 bases that were read are TGTGCCAGTTCCACCGGGACTCGGGGAAACACC. The V and J genes are TRBV19 and TRBJ1-3; D is perhaps TRBD1 (5 bases). The observed sequence ends 3 residues before the CDR3 terminus, with the missing tail filled in from the germline J gene. This CDR3 has 14 residues. Germline V gene sequence: CDR1 LNHDA, CDR2 SQIVND (reference sequence). The V and J ends lost 8 bases and 4 bases respectively, with 15 bases between them.

Comment on this clone: The CDR3 end falls 3 residues outside the read, so it is completed with the germline J gene. The rearrangement joins TRBV19 to TRBJ2-1, with 9 bases fitting TRBD2. This CDR3 comprises 15 residues. Unmatched junction bases numbered 9, after V lost 7 bases and J lost 5 bases. Germline CDR1 is LNHDA and CDR2 is SQIVND (reference sequence). This CDR3 reads CASIPSSGVNNEQFF. CDR3 bases read: TGTGCCAGTATCCCATCTAGCGGGGTTAACAATGAG.

In the case of this clone: The sequenced fragment ends 3 residues before the CDR3 boundary, so the rest is inferred from the germline J gene. The genes are TRBV19 and TRBJ2-4; D is ambiguous. The germline gives CDR1 LNHDA, CDR2 SQIVND (reference sequence). The CDR3 is made up of 12 amino acids. CDR3 protein: CASSIMRKGQYF. Partial CDR3 DNA: TGTGCCAGTAGTATAATGAGGAAGGGT.

CDR3 amino acids: CAWAPTAVSGANVLFF. The sequenced CDR3 bases are TGTGCCTGGGCCCCGACGGCGGTCTCTGGGGCCAACGTG. The rearrangement links TRBV30 to TRBJ2-2; D is possibly TRBD1 (5 bases). The CDR3 is cut off 3 residues early in the read; its end comes from the germline J gene. This CDR3 spans 16 amino acids. The germline gives CDR1 GTSNPN, CDR2 SVGIG (reference sequence).

A note on this clone: The sequence runs out 3 residues before the end of the CDR3; the remainder is reconstructed from the germline J gene. J is TRBJ1-1 and V is TRBV2; 7 nucleotides agree with TRBD1. There are 15 residues in the CDR3. CDR1 and CDR2 from the germline V gene are SNHLY and FYNNEI. The V and J ends lost 6 bases and 6 bases, in that order; junction bases with no gene match: 13. The CDR3 bases that were read are TGTGCCAGCAGCCCTGGGAGGGGGCGTGGGTCTGAA. This encodes CASSPGRGRGSE. The full CDR3 is CASSPGRGRGSEAFF.

Regarding this clone: Its ends do not fully match the called genes, so a read error is possible. The observed sequence ends 3 residues before the CDR3 terminus, with the missing tail filled in from the germline J gene. The chain links TRBV12-3 or TRBV12-4 to TRBJ1-1, with D possibly being TRBD1 (5 bases). The CDR3 is 12 amino acids. CDR3 bases read: TGTGCCAGCAAGATCCCTGGGACTGAG. Translated: CASKIPGTE. From start to end, the CDR3 is CASKIPGTEAFF.

With regard to this clone: The CDR3 end lies 3 residues beyond the end of the read and is filled in from the germline J gene. J is TRBJ2-1 and V is TRBV6-1; D possibly corresponds to TRBD1 (6 bases). Germline loops: CDR1 MNHNS, CDR2 SASEGT. V shed 4 bases and J shed 0 bases, with 10 bases lying between them. The CDR3 sequence is 15 residues long. The part of the CDR3 DNA that was read is TGTGCCAGCAGTGCACTAGGGGGCTCCTACAATGAG. This gives the protein CASSALGGSYNE. The entire CDR3 protein is CASSALGGSYNEQFF.

For this clone: The missing CDR3 end, 3 residues past where the read stops, is filled in from the germline J gene. Additional DNA sequences in this sample encode the identical CDR3. The chain joins TRBV7-6 to TRBJ1-1; D not resolved. This CDR3 comprises 13 residues. Germline values: CDR1 SGHVS, CDR2 FNYEAQ. V was pared by 1 base and J by 1 base, with 4 bases between. CDR3 protein: CASSLEGNTEAFF. The sequenced part of the CDR3 DNA is TGTGCCAGCAGCTTAGAAGGGAACACTGAA.

In the case of this clone: The CDR3 end falls 3 residues outside the read, so it is completed with the germline J gene. The chain couples TRBV5-4 to TRBJ2-1; TRBD1 matches at 8 bases. Germline assignment: CDR1 SGHNT and CDR2 YYREEE (reference sequence). The CDR3 contains 15 residues. V trimming: 6 bases; J trimming: 2 bases; junction bases outside the gene matches: 7. CDR3 loop: CASTQQGVTYNEQFF. Partial CDR3 DNA: TGTGCCAGCACCCAACAGGGGGTGACCTACAATGAG.